What follows is one T cell receptor beta chain and its context. Measured with immunoSEQ multiplex PCR; TCRdb has only the in-frame clones, and not every one. The table includes nearly 80,000 clones, roughly 89% detected once. The data were taken from a study of blood T cell repertoires in COVID-19. This CDR3 has 18 amino acids. Germline V gene lookup returns CDR1 LNHDA and CDR2 SQIVND (reference sequence). The ends lost 4 bases at V and 2 bases at J; junction bases unmatched: 8. V usage is TRBV19 and J usage is TRBJ2-1; 13 nucleotides align to TRBD2. Sample: peripheral blood. This receptor was taken from a woman at least 80 years old with active or convalescent COVID-19. CDR3 bases: TGTGCCAGTAGTACTGGACTAGCGGGAGTGGGCCCCTACAATGAGCAGTTCTTC. Encoded protein: CASSTGLAGVGPYNEQFF.